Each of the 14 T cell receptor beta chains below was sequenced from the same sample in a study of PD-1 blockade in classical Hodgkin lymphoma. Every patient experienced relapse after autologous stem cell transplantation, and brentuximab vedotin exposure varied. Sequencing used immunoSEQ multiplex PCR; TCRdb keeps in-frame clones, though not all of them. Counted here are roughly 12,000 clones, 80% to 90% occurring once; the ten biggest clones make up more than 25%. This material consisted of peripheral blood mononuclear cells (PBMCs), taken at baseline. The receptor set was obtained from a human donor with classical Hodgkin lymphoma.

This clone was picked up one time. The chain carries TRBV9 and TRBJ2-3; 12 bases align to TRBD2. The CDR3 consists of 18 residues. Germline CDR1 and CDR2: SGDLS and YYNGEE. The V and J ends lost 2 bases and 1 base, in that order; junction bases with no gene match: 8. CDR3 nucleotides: TGTGCCAGCAGCGTCACTAGCGGGGGGTCCCCGGGCACAGATACGCAGTATTTT. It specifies CASSVTSGGSPGTDTQYF.

The CDR3 bases are TGTGCCAGCAGTTTTCAGGGACAGGGGCTCAGGAATAATTCACCCCTCCACTTT. As protein: CASSFQGQGLRNNSPLHF. The chain is built from TRBV27 and TRBJ1-6; 10 nucleotides line up with TRBD1. V was clipped by 3 bases and J by 5 bases; unmatched bases: 10. This CDR3 contains 18 residues. Germline CDR1 and CDR2: MNHEY and SMNVEV (reference sequence).

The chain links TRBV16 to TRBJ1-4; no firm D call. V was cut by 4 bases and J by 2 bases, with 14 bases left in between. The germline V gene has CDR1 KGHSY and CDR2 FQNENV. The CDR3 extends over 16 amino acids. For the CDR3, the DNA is TGTGCCAGCAGCCTGAGCACGGGCATTACTAATGAAAAACTGTTTTTT. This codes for CASSLSTGITNEKLFF.

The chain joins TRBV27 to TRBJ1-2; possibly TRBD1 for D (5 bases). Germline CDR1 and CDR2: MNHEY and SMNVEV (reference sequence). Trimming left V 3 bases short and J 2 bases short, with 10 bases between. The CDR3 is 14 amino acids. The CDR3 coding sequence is TGTGCCAGCAGTTTCCAGGGAATGAACTATGGCTACACCTTC. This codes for CASSFQGMNYGYTF.

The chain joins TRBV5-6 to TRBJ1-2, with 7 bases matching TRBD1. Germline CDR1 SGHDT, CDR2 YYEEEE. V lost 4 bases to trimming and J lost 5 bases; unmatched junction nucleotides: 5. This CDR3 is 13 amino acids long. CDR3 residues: CASSMDRSYGYTF. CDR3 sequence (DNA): TGTGCCAGCAGCATGGACAGGTCATATGGCTACACCTTC.

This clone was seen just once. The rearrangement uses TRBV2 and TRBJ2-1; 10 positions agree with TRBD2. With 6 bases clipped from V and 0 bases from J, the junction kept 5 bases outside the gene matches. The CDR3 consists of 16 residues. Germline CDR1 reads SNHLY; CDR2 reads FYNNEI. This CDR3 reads CASRLAGAPSYNEQFF. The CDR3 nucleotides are TGTGCCAGCAGGCTAGCGGGGGCCCCCTCCTACAATGAGCAGTTCTTC.

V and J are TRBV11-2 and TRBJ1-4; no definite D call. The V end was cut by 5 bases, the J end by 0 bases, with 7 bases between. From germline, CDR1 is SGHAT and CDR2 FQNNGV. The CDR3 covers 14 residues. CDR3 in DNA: TGTGCCAGCAGCCGTCGGGCAACTAATGAAAAACTGTTTTTT. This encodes CASSRRATNEKLFF.

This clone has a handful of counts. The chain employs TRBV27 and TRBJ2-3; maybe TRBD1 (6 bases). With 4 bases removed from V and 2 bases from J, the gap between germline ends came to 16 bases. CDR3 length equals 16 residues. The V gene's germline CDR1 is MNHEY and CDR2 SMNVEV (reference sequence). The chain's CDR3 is CASSSTGTYITDTQYF. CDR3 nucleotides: TGTGCCAGCAGTTCTACCGGGACATATATCACAGATACGCAGTATTTT.

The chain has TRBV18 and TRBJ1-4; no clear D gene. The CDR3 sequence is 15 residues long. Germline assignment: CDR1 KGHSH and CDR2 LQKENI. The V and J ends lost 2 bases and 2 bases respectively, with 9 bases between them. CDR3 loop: CASSPGVATNEKLFF. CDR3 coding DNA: TGTGCCAGCTCACCAGGGGTGGCTACTAATGAAAAACTGTTTTTT. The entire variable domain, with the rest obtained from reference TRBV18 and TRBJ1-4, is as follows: NAGVMQNPRHLVRRRGQEARLRCSPMKGHSHVYWYRQLPEEGLKFMVYLQKENIIDESGMPKERFSAEFPKEGPSILRIQQVVRGDSAAYFCASSPGVATNEKLFFGSGTQLSVL.

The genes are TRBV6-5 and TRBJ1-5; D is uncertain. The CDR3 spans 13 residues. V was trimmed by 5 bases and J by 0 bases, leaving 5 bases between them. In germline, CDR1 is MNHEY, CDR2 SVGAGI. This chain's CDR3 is CASSRNSNQPQHF. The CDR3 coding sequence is TGTGCCAGCAGTCGAAATAGCAATCAGCCCCAGCATTTT.

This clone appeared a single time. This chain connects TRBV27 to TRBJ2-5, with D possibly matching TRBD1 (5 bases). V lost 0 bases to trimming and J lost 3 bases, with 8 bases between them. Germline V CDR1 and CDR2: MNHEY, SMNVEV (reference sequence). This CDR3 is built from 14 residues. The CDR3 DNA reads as TGTGCCAGCAGTTTATCAGGCAGGGAAGAGACCCAGTACTTC. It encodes CASSLSGREETQYF.

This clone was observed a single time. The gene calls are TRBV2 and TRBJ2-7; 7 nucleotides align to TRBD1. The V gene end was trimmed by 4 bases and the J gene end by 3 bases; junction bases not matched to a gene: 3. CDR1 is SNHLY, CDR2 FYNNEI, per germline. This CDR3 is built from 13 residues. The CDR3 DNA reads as TGTGCCAGCAGTGGGGACAGACTCTACGAGCAGTACTTC. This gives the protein CASSGDRLYEQYF.

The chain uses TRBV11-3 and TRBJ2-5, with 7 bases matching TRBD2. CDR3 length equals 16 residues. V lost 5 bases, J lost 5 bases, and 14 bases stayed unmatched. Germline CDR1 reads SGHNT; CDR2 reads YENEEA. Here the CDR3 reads CASSPRGSGPVETQYF. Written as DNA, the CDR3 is TGTGCCAGCAGCCCCCGGGGTAGCGGGCCGGTGGAGACCCAGTACTTC.

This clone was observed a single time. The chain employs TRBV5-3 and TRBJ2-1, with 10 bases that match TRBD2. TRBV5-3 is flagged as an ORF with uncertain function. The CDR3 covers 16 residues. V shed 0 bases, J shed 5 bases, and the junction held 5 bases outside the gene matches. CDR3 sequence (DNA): TGTGCCAGAAGCTTGGATGGGACTAGCGCACACAATGAGCAGTTCTTC. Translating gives CARSLDGTSAHNEQFF.